This T cell receptor (beta chain) was obtained from a study of T cells in Graves' hyperthyroidism and ophthalmopathy. RNA transcripts served as the template for amplifying TCR beta CDR3 regions. When the TCR CDR3 underwent first-round RT-PCR, the HTBI primer set was used. TCRdb passed the multiplex PCR reads through MiXCR, listing each CDR3 protein once. The sample carries about 610,000 distinct CDR3 sequences, about 16% recorded once. Findings and caveats of the study: The authors' 13 V-J model separated ophthalmopathy from stable hyperthyroidism. Model predictions of ophthalmopathy came a median approximately 6 months before onset. Also found in blood were most expanded thyroid clonotypes above 0.001.

Trimming shortened V by 8 bases and J by 9 bases, and 17 bases separated the two germline ends. CDR3 length: 13 residues. As concerns this clonotype: Its antigen is unidentified.

The diagnostic basis comprised clinical symptoms, serum thyroxine and TRAb, thyroid ultrasound and orbital computed tomography. The specimen sequenced was blood. This chain connects TRBV12-3 or TRBV12-4 to TRBJ1-5; no firm D call. This clonotype originated in a woman aged 40 to 55 with Graves' ophthalmopathy. The CDR3 coding sequence is TGTGCCAGCGGCCCGCTTAGGGAGGGGCCCCAGCATTTT. Translating it yields CASGPLREGPQHF.